This TCR beta chain was sequenced in a study of T cells in Graves' hyperthyroidism and ophthalmopathy. About the study: It was at initial diagnosis, before any treatment, that peripheral blood was collected. Whole-study results and caveats: Prediction of ophthalmopathy progression came a median around 6 months pre-onset. Most thyroid-expanded clonotypes above 0.001 were also found in blood.

This clonotype was observed many times. Its specificity is not known. Researchers took RNA transcripts and amplified the TCR beta CDR3 regions from them. An initial round of RT-PCR targeting the TCR CDR3 relied on the HTBI primer set. TCRdb passed the multiplex PCR reads through MiXCR, listing each CDR3 protein once. The top ten hold around 8% of the sample, which has roughly 740,000 distinct CDR3 sequences, about 17% seen once. The CDR3 length is 11 residues. Trimming shortened V by 9 bases and J by 2 bases, and 7 bases separated the two germline ends. An absence of ophthalmopathy progression within 18 months meant stable Graves' hyperthyroidism.

J is TRBJ2-5 and V is TRBV12-3 or TRBV12-4, with D tentatively TRBD1 (6 bases). The sequence came from a man aged 18-30 years with Graves' hyperthyroidism. Sequencing input: blood. Here the CDR3 DNA reads TGTGCCAGACAGGGTCAAGAGACCCAGTACTTC. It encodes CARQGQETQYF.